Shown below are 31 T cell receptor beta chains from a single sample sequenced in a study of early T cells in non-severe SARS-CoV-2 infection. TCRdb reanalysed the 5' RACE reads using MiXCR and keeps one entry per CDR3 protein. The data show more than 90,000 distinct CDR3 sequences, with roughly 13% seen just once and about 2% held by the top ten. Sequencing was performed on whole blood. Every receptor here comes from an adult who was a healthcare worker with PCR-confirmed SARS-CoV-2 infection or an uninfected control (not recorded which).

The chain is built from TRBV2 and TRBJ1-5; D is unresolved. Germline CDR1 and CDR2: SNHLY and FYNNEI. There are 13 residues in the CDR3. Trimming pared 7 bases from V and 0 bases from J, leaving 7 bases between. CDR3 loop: CASMADSNQPQHF. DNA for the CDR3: TGTGCCAGCATGGCCGATAGCAATCAGCCCCAGCATTTT.

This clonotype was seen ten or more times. CDR3 sequence (DNA): TGTGCTAGTGGCCTCATCTTCGGCGGTGAAGCTTTCTTT. It encodes CASGLIFGGEAFF. The chain couples TRBV12-5 to TRBJ1-1; no clear D gene. This CDR3 comprises 13 residues. V was clipped by 6 bases and J by 7 bases, with 15 bases between them. Germline lookup yields CDR1 LGHNT and CDR2 FRNRAP.

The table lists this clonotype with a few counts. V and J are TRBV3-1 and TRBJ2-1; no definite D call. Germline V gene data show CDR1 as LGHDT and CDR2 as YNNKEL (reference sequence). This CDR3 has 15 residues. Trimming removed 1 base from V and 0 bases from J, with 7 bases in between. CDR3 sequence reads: CASSQAVVSYNEQFF. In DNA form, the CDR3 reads TGTGCCAGCAGCCAAGCGGTAGTCTCCTACAATGAGCAGTTCTTC.

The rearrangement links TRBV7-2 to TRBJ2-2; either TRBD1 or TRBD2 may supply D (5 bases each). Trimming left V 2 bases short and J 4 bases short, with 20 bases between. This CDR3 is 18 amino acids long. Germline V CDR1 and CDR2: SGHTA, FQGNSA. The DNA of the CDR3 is TGTGCCAGCAGCTTACGTTTCATGAGGGGAGTTGGCACCGGGGAGCTGTTTTTT. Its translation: CASSLRFMRGVGTGELFF.

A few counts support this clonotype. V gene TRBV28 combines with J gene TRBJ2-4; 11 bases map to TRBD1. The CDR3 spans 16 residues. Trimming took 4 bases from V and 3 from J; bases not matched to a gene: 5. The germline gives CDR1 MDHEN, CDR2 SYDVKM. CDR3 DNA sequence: TGTGCCAGCAGTTACGGACAGGGGGCCAACAAAAACATTCAGTACTTC. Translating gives CASSYGQGANKNIQYF.

This CDR3 is CSVGSRDSIREAFF. Written as DNA, the CDR3 is TGCAGCGTTGGGTCCCGGGACTCGATTAGGGAAGCTTTCTTT. V usage is TRBV29-1 and J usage is TRBJ1-1, with D possibly being TRBD1 (5 bases). Germline assignment: CDR1 SQVTM and CDR2 ANQGSEA. This CDR3 spans 14 amino acids. V was shortened by 4 bases and J by 8 bases, with 20 bases between the two germline ends.

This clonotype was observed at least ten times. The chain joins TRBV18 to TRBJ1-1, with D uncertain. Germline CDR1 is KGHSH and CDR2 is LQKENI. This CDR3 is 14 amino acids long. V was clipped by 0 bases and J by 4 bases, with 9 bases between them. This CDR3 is CASSPPGVLTEAFF. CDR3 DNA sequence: TGTGCCAGCTCACCACCCGGGGTCCTCACTGAAGCTTTCTTT.

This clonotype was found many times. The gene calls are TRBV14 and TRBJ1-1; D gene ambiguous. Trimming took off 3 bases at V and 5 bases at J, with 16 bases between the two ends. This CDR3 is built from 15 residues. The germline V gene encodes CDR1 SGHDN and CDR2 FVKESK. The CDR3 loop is CASSQLDRRGTEAFF. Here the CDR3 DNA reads TGTGCCAGCAGCCAGCTGGACCGCCGGGGTACTGAAGCTTTCTTT.

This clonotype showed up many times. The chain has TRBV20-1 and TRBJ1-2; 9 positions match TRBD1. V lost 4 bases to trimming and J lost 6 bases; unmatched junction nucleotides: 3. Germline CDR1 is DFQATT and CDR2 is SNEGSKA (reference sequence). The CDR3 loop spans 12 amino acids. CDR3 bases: TGCAGTGCTAACGACAGGGGGAATGGCTACACCTTC. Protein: CSANDRGNGYTF.

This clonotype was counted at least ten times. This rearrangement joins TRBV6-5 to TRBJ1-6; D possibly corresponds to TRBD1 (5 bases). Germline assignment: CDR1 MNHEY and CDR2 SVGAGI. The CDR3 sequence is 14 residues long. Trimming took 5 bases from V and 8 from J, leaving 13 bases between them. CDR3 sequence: CASSPGTSDSPLHF. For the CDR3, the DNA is TGTGCCAGCAGTCCGGGGACCTCGGATTCACCCCTCCACTTT.

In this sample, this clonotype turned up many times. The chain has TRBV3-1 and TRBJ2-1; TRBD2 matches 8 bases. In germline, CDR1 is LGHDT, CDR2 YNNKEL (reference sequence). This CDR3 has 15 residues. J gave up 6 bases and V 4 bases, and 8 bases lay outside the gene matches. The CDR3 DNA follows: TGTGCCAGCAGCCCCCGGACTAGCACCGCCAATGAGCAGTTCTTC. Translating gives CASSPRTSTANEQFF.

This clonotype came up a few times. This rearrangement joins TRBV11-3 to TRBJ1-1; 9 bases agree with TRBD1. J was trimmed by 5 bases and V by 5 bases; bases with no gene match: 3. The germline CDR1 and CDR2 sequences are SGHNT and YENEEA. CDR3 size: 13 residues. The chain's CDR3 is CASSTGQGTEAFF. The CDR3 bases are TGTGCCAGCAGCACAGGACAGGGGACTGAAGCTTTCTTT. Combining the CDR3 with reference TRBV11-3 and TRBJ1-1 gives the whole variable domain EAGVVQSPRYKIIEKKQPVAFWCNPISGHNTLYWYLQNLGQGPELLIRYENEEAVDDSQLPKDRFSAERLKGVDSTLKIQPAELGDSAVYLCASSTGQGTEAFFGQGTRLTVV.

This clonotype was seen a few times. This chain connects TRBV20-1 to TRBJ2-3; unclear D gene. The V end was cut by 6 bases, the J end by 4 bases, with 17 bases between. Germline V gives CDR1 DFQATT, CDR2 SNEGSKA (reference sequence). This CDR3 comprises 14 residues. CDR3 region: CSAMDRNKADTQYF. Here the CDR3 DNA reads TGCAGTGCAATGGACCGAAACAAGGCAGATACGCAGTATTTT.

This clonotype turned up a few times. Here the CDR3 DNA reads TGTGCCTCCCTACTCGGAGGGGGGAACACTGAAGCTTTCTTT. This encodes CASLLGGGNTEAFF. The chain couples TRBV6-6 to TRBJ1-1, with D perhaps matching TRBD1 (6 bases). Trimming removed 11 bases at V and 1 base at J, with 17 bases between. The length of the CDR3 is 14 residues. Germline V CDR1 and CDR2: MNHNY, SVGAGI (reference sequence).

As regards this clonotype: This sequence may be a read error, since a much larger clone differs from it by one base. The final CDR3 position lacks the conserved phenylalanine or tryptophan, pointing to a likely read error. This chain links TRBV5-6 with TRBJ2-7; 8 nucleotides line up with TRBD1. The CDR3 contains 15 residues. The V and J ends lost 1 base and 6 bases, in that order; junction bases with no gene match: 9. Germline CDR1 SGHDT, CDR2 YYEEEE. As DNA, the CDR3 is TGTGCCAGCAGCTTGTCCCGACAGGGGAACGCCGAGCAGTACCTC. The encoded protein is CASSLSRQGNAEQYL.

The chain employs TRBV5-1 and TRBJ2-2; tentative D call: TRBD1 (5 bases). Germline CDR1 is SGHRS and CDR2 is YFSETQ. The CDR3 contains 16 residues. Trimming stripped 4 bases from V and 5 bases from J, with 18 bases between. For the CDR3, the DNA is TGCGCCAGCAGCACGAGTGTGGCAGGGCGTACCGGGGAGCTGTTTTTT. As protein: CASSTSVAGRTGELFF.

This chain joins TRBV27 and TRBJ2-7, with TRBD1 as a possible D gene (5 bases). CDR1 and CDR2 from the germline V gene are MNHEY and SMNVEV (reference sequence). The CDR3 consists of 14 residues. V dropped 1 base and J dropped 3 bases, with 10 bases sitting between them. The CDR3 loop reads CASSLLPGIYEQYF. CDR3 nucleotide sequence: TGTGCCAGCAGTTTATTGCCAGGGATCTACGAGCAGTACTTC.

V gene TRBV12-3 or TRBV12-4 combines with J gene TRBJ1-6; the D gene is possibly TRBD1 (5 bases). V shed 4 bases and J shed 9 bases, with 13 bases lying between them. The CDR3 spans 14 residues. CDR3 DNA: TGTGCCAGCAGTTGGCAGGGACCAGGTTCACCCCTCCACTTT. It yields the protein CASSWQGPGSPLHF.

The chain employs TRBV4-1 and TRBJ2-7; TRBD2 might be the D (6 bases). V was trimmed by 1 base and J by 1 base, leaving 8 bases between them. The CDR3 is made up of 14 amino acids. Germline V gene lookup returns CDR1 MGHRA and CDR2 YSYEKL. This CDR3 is CASSQARGSYEQYF. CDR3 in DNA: TGCGCCAGCAGCCAAGCCCGGGGGTCCTACGAGCAGTACTTC.

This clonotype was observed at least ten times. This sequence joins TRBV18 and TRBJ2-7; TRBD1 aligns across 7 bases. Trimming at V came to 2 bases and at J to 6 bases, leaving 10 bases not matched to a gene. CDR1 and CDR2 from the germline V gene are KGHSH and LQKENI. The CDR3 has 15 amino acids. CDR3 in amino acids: CASSPTRDSLSEQYF. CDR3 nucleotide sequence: TGTGCCAGCTCACCAACCCGGGACAGTCTCTCCGAGCAGTACTTC.

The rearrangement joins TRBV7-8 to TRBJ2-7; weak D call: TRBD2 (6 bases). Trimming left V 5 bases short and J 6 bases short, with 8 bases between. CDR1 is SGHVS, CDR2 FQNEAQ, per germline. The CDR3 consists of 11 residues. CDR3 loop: CASSPSVEQYF. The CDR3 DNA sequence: TGTGCCAGCAGCCCTAGCGTCGAGCAGTACTTC.

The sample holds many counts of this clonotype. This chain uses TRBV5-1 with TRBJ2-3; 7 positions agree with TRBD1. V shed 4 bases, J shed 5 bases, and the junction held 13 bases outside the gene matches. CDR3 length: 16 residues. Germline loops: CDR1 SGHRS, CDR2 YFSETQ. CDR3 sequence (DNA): TGCGCCAGCAGCCGTAACGGCCGCCAGGGGGAAGATACGCAGTATTTT. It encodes CASSRNGRQGEDTQYF.

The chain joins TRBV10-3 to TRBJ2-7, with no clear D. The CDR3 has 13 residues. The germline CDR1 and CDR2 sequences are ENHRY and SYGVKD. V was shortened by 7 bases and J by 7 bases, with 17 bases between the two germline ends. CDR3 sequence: CAITPEPRGEQYF. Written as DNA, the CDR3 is TGTGCCATCACCCCTGAGCCCCGAGGTGAGCAGTACTTC.

DNA of the CDR3: TGCAGTGCTAGGGAAACCAATCAGGGGTCGGGATACACCTTC. Protein product: CSARETNQGSGYTF. The rearrangement uses TRBV20-1 and TRBJ1-2, with a tentative D call TRBD1 (6 bases). V lost 3 bases, J lost 11 bases, and 22 bases lay in between. This CDR3 comprises 14 residues. CDR1 and CDR2 from the germline V gene are DFQATT and SNEGSKA (reference sequence).

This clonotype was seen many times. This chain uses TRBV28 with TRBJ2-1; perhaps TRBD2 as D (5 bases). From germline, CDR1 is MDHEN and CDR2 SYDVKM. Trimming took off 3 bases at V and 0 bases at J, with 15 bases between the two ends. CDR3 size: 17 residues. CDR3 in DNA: TGTGCCAGCAGTTTCGGAGGAGCCACCTACTCCTACAATGAGCAGTTCTTC. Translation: CASSFGGATYSYNEQFF.

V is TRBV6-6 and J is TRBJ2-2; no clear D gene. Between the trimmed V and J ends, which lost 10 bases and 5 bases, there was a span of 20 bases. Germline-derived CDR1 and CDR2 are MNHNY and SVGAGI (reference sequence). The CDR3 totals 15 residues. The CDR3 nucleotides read TGTGCCACCAGATCGCCAGGTCTTAGGACCGGGGAGCTGTTTTTT. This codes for CATRSPGLRTGELFF.

CDR3 sequence (DNA): TGTGCCAGCAGCCCAAGATTCTACGAGCAGTACTTC. The encoded protein is CASSPRFYEQYF. The V and J genes are TRBV28 and TRBJ2-7; D not resolved. Germline values: CDR1 MDHEN, CDR2 SYDVKM. The CDR3 has 12 amino acids. V was clipped by 6 bases and J by 3 bases, with 9 bases between them.

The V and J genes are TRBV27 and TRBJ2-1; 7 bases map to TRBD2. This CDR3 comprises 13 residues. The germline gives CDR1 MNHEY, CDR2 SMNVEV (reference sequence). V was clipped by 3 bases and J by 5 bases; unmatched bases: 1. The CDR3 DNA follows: TGTGCCAGCAGTTTGGGGGGGGACAATGAGCAGTTCTTC. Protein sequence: CASSLGGDNEQFF.

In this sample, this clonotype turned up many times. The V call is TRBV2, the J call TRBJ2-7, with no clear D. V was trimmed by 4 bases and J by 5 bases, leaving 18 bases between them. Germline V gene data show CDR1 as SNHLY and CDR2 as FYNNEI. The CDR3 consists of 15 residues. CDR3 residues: CASSVVVGVSDEQYF. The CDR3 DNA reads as TGTGCCAGCAGTGTCGTTGTCGGCGTGTCGGACGAGCAGTACTTC.

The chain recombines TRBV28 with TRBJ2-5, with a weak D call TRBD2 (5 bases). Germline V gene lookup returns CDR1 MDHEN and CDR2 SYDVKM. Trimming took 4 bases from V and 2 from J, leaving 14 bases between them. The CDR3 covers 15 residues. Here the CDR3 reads CASSSSLEKQETQYF. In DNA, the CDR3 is TGTGCCAGCAGTTCCTCACTAGAAAAGCAAGAGACCCAGTACTTC.

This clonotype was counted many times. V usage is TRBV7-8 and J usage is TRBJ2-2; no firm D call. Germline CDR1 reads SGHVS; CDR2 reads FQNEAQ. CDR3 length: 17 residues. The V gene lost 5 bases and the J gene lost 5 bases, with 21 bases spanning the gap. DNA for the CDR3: TGTGCCAGCAGCCTAGTTGGAGAGCTGGGCGGAACCGGGGAGCTGTTTTTT. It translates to CASSLVGELGGTGELFF. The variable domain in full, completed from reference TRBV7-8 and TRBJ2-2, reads GAGVSQSPRYKVAKRGQDVALRCDPISGHVSLFWYQQALGQGPEFLTYFQNEAQLDKSGLPSDRFFAERPEGSVSTLKIQRTQQEDSAVYLCASSLVGELGGTGELFFGEGSRLTVL.